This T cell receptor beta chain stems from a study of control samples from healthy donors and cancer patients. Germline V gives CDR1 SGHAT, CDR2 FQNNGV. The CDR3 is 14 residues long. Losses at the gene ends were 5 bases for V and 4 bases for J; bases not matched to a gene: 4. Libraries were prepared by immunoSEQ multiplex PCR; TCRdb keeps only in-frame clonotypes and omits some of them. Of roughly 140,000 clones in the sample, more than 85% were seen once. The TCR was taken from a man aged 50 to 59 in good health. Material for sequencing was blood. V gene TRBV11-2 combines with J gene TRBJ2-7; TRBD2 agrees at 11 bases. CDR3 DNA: TGTGCCAGCAGCCCCCGGACTAGCGGGTACGAGCAGTACTTC. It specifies CASSPRTSGYEQYF.